The entry below gives a single TCR beta chain sequence along with its context. What it binds is not known. The PCR was carried out with 60 Vbeta primers and 13 Jbeta primers. Produced via immunoSEQ multiplex PCR; TCRdb's table is partial and in-frame only. The sample carries 100,000 or so clones, about 81% recorded once. CDR1 and CDR2 (germline): ENHRY, SYGVKD. V lost 4 bases and J 5 bases, leaving 11 bases between the germline ends. The CDR3 is made up of 13 amino acids. This record belongs to a study of cytomegalovirus exposure and HLA in healthy donors. Regarding the study as a whole: Cytomegalovirus association was assigned to approximately 160 TCR beta chains. In a later analysis, several top co-occurrence clusters appeared linked to parvovirus B19, influenza, CMV and Epstein-Barr virus. A later analysis associated 16,951 TCR beta sequences with HLA alleles at a 0.05 false discovery rate.

The donors gave bone marrow, and they were healthy. This sequence originates from a man aged 40-55 years in good health and CMV-seronegative. The chain links TRBV10-3 to TRBJ2-5; D is unresolved. Sequenced sample: PBMCs. CDR3 region: CAISVDSWETQYF. CDR3 DNA: TGTGCCATCAGTGTGGATAGCTGGGAGACCCAGTACTTC.